These 29 T cell receptor beta chains came from one sample sequenced in a study of response to subunit inactivated influenza vaccine. TCRdb reprocessed the RT-PCR reads with MiXCR, giving one entry per CDR3 protein. Of over 450,000 distinct CDR3 sequences listed, about an eighth are singletons. The sample consisted of PBMCs from blood, taken more than 35 days after vaccination. The origin of the receptors is a man aged 50 to 60 who received an inactivated influenza vaccine.

This clonotype was found many times. J is TRBJ1-2 and V is TRBV20-1; 11 bases are a match to TRBD1. The CDR3 is 18 residues long. After removal of 2 bases from V and 0 bases from J, the junction contained 11 bases not matched to a gene. The germline CDR1 and CDR2 sequences are DFQATT and SNEGSKA (reference sequence). DNA for the CDR3: TGCAGTGCTAGAAAACCGGGACAGGGGGACCCTGCTAACTATGGCTACACCTTC. This translates into CSARKPGQGDPANYGYTF.

This clonotype was counted between two and nine times. J is TRBJ2-1 and V is TRBV12-3 or TRBV12-4; 7 bases match TRBD2. The V segment lost 2 bases and the J segment 4 bases; nucleotides outside the gene matches: 5. The CDR3 loop spans 15 amino acids. The CDR3 DNA sequence: TGTGCCAGCAGTTTACGGGGTAGCGGGTACAATGAGCAGTTCTTC. It yields the protein CASSLRGSGYNEQFF.

The gene calls are TRBV18 and TRBJ2-5; 12 positions match TRBD2. Germline V lookup: CDR1 KGHSH, CDR2 LQKENI. After removal of 2 bases from V and 4 bases from J, the junction contained 11 bases not matched to a gene. The CDR3 is 18 residues long. The CDR3, as DNA: TGTGCCAGCTCACCATCTGTTCGACTAGCGGGAGATAGAGAGACCCAGTACTTC. This codes for CASSPSVRLAGDRETQYF. The whole variable domain, remainder taken from reference TRBV18 and TRBJ2-5, is NAGVMQNPRHLVRRRGQEARLRCSPMKGHSHVYWYRQLPEEGLKFMVYLQKENIIDESGMPKERFSAEFPKEGPSILRIQQVVRGDSAAYFCASSPSVRLAGDRETQYFGPGTRLLVL.

This clonotype was detected only a few times. The chain carries TRBV12-3 or TRBV12-4 and TRBJ1-6; D remains unclear. Trimming cost V 5 bases and J 0 bases, with 11 bases left between them. The CDR3 runs 16 residues. This CDR3 is CASSDRGRSYNSPLHF. CDR3 bases: TGTGCCAGCAGTGACCGAGGCCGCTCCTATAATTCACCCCTCCACTTT.

In the case of this clonotype: One end of the junction varies from germline; a read error may be responsible. The chain uses TRBV7-9 and TRBJ2-1; D is perhaps TRBD2 (5 bases). The CDR3 is 15 amino acids. Germline values: CDR1 SEHNR, CDR2 FQNEAQ (reference sequence). The CDR3 sequence is CASSSSPGSYNEQLF. CDR3 nucleotide sequence: TGTGCCAGCAGCTCTAGCCCAGGATCCTACAATGAGCAGCTCTTC.

This rearrangement joins TRBV12-3 or TRBV12-4 to TRBJ2-1; a weak D match, TRBD2 (6 bases). The CDR3 has 15 residues. Trimming left V 2 bases short and J 9 bases short, with 17 bases between. In DNA, the CDR3 is TGTGCCAGCAGTTTATCGGGGCGGGACGGAACTGAGCAGTTCTTC. It codes for CASSLSGRDGTEQFF.

Only a few counts were recorded for this clonotype. The chain has TRBV5-1 and TRBJ1-1, with TRBD1 identical over 12 bases. The germline CDR1 and CDR2 sequences are SGHRS and YFSETQ. After removal of 2 bases from V and 3 bases from J, the junction contained 5 bases not matched to a gene. This CDR3 is built from 16 residues. CDR3 sequence reads: CASSLGTGGAYTEAFF. Here the CDR3 DNA reads TGCGCCAGCAGCTTAGGGACAGGGGGCGCCTACACTGAAGCTTTCTTT.

The J gene is TRBJ2-3, the V gene TRBV24-1; D gene uncertain. This CDR3 has 14 amino acids. The germline gives CDR1 KGHDR, CDR2 SFDVKD. Trimming took off 0 bases at V and 0 bases at J, with 3 bases between the two ends. This chain's CDR3 is CATSDLKSTDTQYF. CDR3 nucleotide sequence: TGTGCCACCAGTGATTTGAAGAGCACAGATACGCAGTATTTT.

This rearrangement joins TRBV15 to TRBJ2-7; 9 bases map to TRBD2. Germline-derived CDR1 and CDR2 are LNHNV and YYDKDF (reference sequence). The CDR3 is 15 amino acids. J lost 3 bases, V lost 9 bases, and 12 bases had no gene match. This CDR3 is CATTRGAGGLYEQYF. The CDR3 DNA sequence: TGTGCCACGACCCGAGGCGCGGGAGGGCTCTACGAGCAGTACTTC.

This chain uses TRBV12-3 or TRBV12-4 with TRBJ2-6; 11 bases are shared with TRBD1. V trimming: 4 bases; J trimming: 2 bases; junction bases outside the gene matches: 10. CDR3 length: 19 residues. CDR3 residues: CASSSLEDRGLPGANVLTF. Here the CDR3 DNA reads TGTGCCAGCAGTTCCCTGGAGGACAGGGGGCTCCCTGGGGCCAACGTCCTGACTTTC.

V usage is TRBV7-9 and J usage is TRBJ1-4; D unclear. This CDR3 is 15 amino acids long. Germline lookup yields CDR1 SEHNR and CDR2 FQNEAQ (reference sequence). V was cut by 5 bases and J by 0 bases, with 10 bases left in between. CDR3 DNA sequence: TGTGCCAGCAGCCAGGACGGTTCAACTAATGAAAAACTGTTTTTT. This encodes CASSQDGSTNEKLFF.

This chain connects TRBV11-1 to TRBJ2-6, with D perhaps matching TRBD1 or TRBD2 (5 bases each). There are 21 residues in the CDR3. The germline V gene encodes CDR1 SGHAT and CDR2 FQDESV (reference sequence). With 1 base removed from V and 1 base from J, the gap between germline ends came to 23 bases. The CDR3, as DNA: TGTGCCAGCAGCTTAGGGAGGTGGGGCAGGGAGAGGCCTTCTGGGGCCAACGTCCTGACTTTC. Translation: CASSLGRWGRERPSGANVLTF. Based on the CDR3 plus reference TRBV11-1 and TRBJ2-6, the full variable domain is EAEVAQSPRYKITEKSQAVAFWCDPISGHATLYWYRQILGQGPELLVQFQDESVVDDSQLPKDRFSAERLKGVDSTLKIQPAELGDSAMYLCASSLGRWGRERPSGANVLTFGAGSRLTVL.

This chain links TRBV30 with TRBJ2-1; 9 nucleotides match TRBD2. The CDR3 is made up of 18 amino acids. V was clipped by 0 bases and J by 0 bases; unmatched bases: 9. Germline V gives CDR1 GTSNPN, CDR2 SVGIG (reference sequence). This chain's CDR3 is CAWSVRGLARSSYNEQFF. CDR3 nucleotides: TGTGCCTGGAGTGTACGGGGACTAGCTCGAAGCTCCTACAATGAGCAGTTCTTC.

This clonotype has ten or more counts. The chain is built from TRBV4-3 and TRBJ2-1, with TRBD2 matching over 11 bases. V lost 4 bases to trimming and J lost 8 bases; unmatched junction nucleotides: 10. This CDR3 contains 16 residues. The V gene's germline CDR1 is LGHNA and CDR2 YSLEER. The CDR3 region is CASSRATSGSKDEQFF. In nucleotides, the CDR3 is TGCGCCAGCAGCCGGGCCACTAGCGGGAGTAAGGATGAGCAGTTCTTC.

The table lists this clonotype with a few counts. The rearrangement joins TRBV7-6 to TRBJ2-5; 9 positions match TRBD1. Germline V gives CDR1 SGHVS, CDR2 FNYEAQ. Unmatched junction bases numbered 8, after V lost 4 bases and J lost 5 bases. CDR3 length: 15 residues. CDR3 region: CASSSQDGTGETQYF. The CDR3 DNA sequence: TGTGCCAGCAGCTCTCAGGACGGGACAGGGGAGACCCAGTACTTC.

This clonotype was found many times. This chain links TRBV29-1 with TRBJ2-5, with a weak D call TRBD1 (7 bases). Germline lookup yields CDR1 SQVTM and CDR2 ANQGSEA. The CDR3 is 16 residues long. Trimming cost V 5 bases and J 1 base, with 20 bases left between them. The CDR3 DNA is TGCAGCGTTTCAGGATCAGGGGGGTCCCTCCAAGAGACCCAGTACTTC. This gives the protein CSVSGSGGSLQETQYF. The full variable domain, completed using reference TRBV29-1 and TRBJ2-5, is SAVISQKPSRDICQRGTSLTIQCQVDSQVTMMFWYRQQPGQSLTLIATANQGSEATYESGFVIDKFPISRPNLTFSTLTVSNMSPEDSSIYLCSVSGSGGSLQETQYFGPGTRLLVL.

This clonotype showed up many times. This chain connects TRBV20-1 to TRBJ2-7, with D perhaps TRBD2 (5 bases). V was shortened by 0 bases and J by 4 bases, with 13 bases between the two germline ends. The CDR3 consists of 14 residues. The germline V gene has CDR1 DFQATT and CDR2 SNEGSKA (reference sequence). The CDR3 sequence is CSARDLEREYEQYF. The CDR3 DNA follows: TGCAGTGCTAGAGATCTGGAGAGGGAGTACGAGCAGTACTTC.

This chain joins TRBV6-1 and TRBJ1-1, with a tentative D call TRBD1 (5 bases). Trimming took off 4 bases at V and 6 bases at J, with 12 bases between the two ends. The CDR3 has 13 residues. Germline CDR1 MNHNS, CDR2 SASEGT. CDR3 residues: CASSVRGDPEAFF. In DNA, the CDR3 is TGTGCCAGCAGTGTAAGGGGAGACCCTGAAGCTTTCTTT.

The rearrangement joins TRBV29-1 to TRBJ2-3; TRBD2 matches 7 bases. Germline V gene lookup returns CDR1 SQVTM and CDR2 ANQGSEA. This CDR3 spans 15 amino acids. Trimming took 4 bases from V and 1 from J; bases not matched to a gene: 8. CDR3 nucleotide sequence: TGCAGCGTTGTGTGGACGGGGAGGGGCACAGATACGCAGTATTTT. Translating it yields CSVVWTGRGTDTQYF.

The table lists this clonotype with a few counts. As DNA, the CDR3 is TGTGCCAGCAGCTTATCAGTTGACCGACAGGGAATAGCCAAAAACATTCAGTACTTC. Residues: CASSLSVDRQGIAKNIQYF. This rearrangement joins TRBV7-8 to TRBJ2-4; 7 bases map to TRBD1. The V segment lost 2 bases and the J segment 0 bases; nucleotides outside the gene matches: 13. Looked up from germline, CDR1 is SGHVS and CDR2 is FQNEAQ. This CDR3 spans 19 amino acids. Full variable domain (remainder filled in from reference TRBV7-8 and TRBJ2-4): GAGVSQSPRYKVAKRGQDVALRCDPISGHVSLFWYQQALGQGPEFLTYFQNEAQLDKSGLPSDRFFAERPEGSVSTLKIQRTQQEDSAVYLCASSLSVDRQGIAKNIQYFGAGTRLSVL.

The chain employs TRBV20-1 and TRBJ2-3; 12 bases agree with TRBD2. CDR1 is DFQATT and CDR2 is SNEGSKA in the germline V gene (reference sequence). With V trimmed by 5 bases and J by 6 bases, 6 bases remained unmatched. The CDR3 is made up of 14 amino acids. The DNA for the CDR3 is TGCAGTGCTCGACTAGCGGGAGAGGGGGATACGCAGTATTTT. It is translated as CSARLAGEGDTQYF.

This clonotype was observed a handful of times. This chain links TRBV6-2 or TRBV6-3 with TRBJ1-2; D unresolved. The CDR3 sequence is 13 residues long. V lost 2 bases and J 6 bases, leaving 10 bases between the germline ends. Germline assignment: CDR1 MNHEY and CDR2 SVGEGT. The CDR3 reads CASSYGGRNGYTF. The CDR3 DNA reads TGTGCCAGCAGTTACGGTGGACGGAATGGCTACACCTTC.

The J gene is TRBJ2-2, the V gene TRBV5-1, with TRBD2 matching over 12 bases. Looked up from germline, CDR1 is SGHRS and CDR2 is YFSETQ. Trimming removed 4 bases from V and 7 bases from J; junction bases left unmatched: 14. The length of the CDR3 is 18 residues. The CDR3 region is CASSTRTSGAEGGGELFF. CDR3 nucleotide sequence: TGCGCCAGCAGCACCCGGACTAGCGGGGCAGAAGGAGGCGGGGAGCTGTTTTTT.

The chain recombines TRBV12-3 or TRBV12-4 with TRBJ2-3; either TRBD1 or TRBD2 may supply D (5 bases each). This CDR3 is built from 14 residues. Trimming removed 8 bases from V and 0 bases from J, with 12 bases in between. The CDR3 region is CASAEGTSTDTQYF. DNA of the CDR3: TGTGCCAGCGCCGAGGGGACGAGCACAGATACGCAGTATTTT.

This clonotype has only a few counts. The V call is TRBV6-1, the J call TRBJ1-2; perhaps TRBD1 as D (6 bases). V dropped 5 bases and J dropped 0 bases, with 13 bases sitting between them. CDR1 and CDR2 from the germline V gene are MNHNS and SASEGT. This CDR3 spans 15 amino acids. CDR3 sequence (DNA): TGTGCCAGCAGTCCTCCGGGGGCAACTAACTATGGCTACACCTTC. Translated, it gives CASSPPGATNYGYTF.

A few counts support this clonotype. V gene TRBV5-6 combines with J gene TRBJ2-1; D is uncertain. V was cut by 4 bases and J by 6 bases, with 17 bases left in between. The germline gives CDR1 SGHDT, CDR2 YYEEEE. This CDR3 spans 15 amino acids. The CDR3 loop is CASSLSISWANEQFF. The DNA for the CDR3 is TGTGCCAGCAGCCTCAGTATAAGCTGGGCCAATGAGCAGTTCTTC.

CDR3 in amino acids: CASSLVGRREQFF. DNA of the CDR3: TGTGCCAGCAGCTTAGTCGGGAGGCGAGAGCAGTTCTTC. V is TRBV7-8 and J is TRBJ2-1; TRBD2 aligns across 7 bases. This CDR3 contains 13 residues. The V gene's germline CDR1 is SGHVS and CDR2 FQNEAQ. V lost 1 base, J lost 10 bases, and 4 bases stayed unmatched.

The chain has TRBV6-1 and TRBJ2-3; D uncertain. The CDR3 contains 12 residues. CDR1 is MNHNS, CDR2 SASEGT, per germline. Trimming removed 8 bases at V and 7 bases at J, with 13 bases between. DNA of the CDR3: TGTGCCAGCTACGGCACGCCCTATACGCAGTATTTT. This gives the protein CASYGTPYTQYF.

The chain recombines TRBV5-1 with TRBJ1-1, with D perhaps TRBD1 (5 bases). The germline V gene encodes CDR1 SGHRS and CDR2 YFSETQ. V lost 1 base, J lost 4 bases, and 11 bases lay in between. This CDR3 is built from 14 residues. This CDR3 reads CASSLSGGVTEAFF. The CDR3 DNA is TGCGCCAGCAGCTTGTCGGGGGGTGTCACTGAAGCTTTCTTT.